This T cell receptor (beta chain) derives from a study of OX40 agonist ivuxolimab in advanced cancers. Germline CDR1 is SEHNR and CDR2 is FQNEAQ (reference sequence). The CDR3 loop spans 16 amino acids. Trimming took off 0 bases at V and 6 bases at J, with 17 bases between the two ends. This clone was detected once. Sequencing was performed with immunoSEQ multiplex PCR; in TCRdb, only in-frame clones are kept and a portion is missing. The table includes fewer than 50,000 clones, around 90% detected once. The source material was CD4+ or CD8+ T cells sorted from blood, sampled in a trial of the OX40 agonist ivuxolimab. This chain links TRBV7-9 with TRBJ1-1, with D unresolved. The receptor was isolated from an adult with an advanced solid tumor such as melanoma, head and neck, liver or kidney cancer. The CDR3 sequence is CASSLADERPGAEAFF. The CDR3 DNA follows: TGTGCCAGCAGCTTAGCGGACGAGCGGCCGGGCGCTGAAGCTTTCTTT.